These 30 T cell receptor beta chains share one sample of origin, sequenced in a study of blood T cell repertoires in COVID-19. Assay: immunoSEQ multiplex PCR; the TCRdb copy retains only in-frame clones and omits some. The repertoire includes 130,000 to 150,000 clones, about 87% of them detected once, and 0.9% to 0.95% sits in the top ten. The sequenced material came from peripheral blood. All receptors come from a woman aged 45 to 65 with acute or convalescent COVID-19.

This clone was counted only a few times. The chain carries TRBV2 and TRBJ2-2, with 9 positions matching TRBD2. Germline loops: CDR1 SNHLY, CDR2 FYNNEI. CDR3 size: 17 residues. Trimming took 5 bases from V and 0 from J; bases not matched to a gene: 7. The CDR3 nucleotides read TGTGCCAGCAGTCGGACTAGCGTTATCGCGAACACCGGGGAGCTGTTTTTT. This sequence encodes CASSRTSVIANTGELFF.

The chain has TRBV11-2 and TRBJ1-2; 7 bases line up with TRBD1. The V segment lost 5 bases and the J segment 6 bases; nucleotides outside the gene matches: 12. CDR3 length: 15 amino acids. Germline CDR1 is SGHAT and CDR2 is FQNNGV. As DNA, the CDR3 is TGTGCCAGCAGCCCCAGGGACAGAACGCACAATGGCTACACCTTC. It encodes CASSPRDRTHNGYTF.

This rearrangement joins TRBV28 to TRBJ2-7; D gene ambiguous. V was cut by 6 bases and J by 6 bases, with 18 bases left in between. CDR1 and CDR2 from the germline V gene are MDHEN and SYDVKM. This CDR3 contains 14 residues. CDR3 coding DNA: TGTGCCAGCAGCCCAGTGAACACCCCCTCCGAGCAGTACTTC. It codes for CASSPVNTPSEQYF.

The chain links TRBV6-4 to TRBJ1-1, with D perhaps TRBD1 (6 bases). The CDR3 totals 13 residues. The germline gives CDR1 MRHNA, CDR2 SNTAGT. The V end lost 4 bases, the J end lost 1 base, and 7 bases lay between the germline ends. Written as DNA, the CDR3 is TGTGCCAGCAGTGTGGGGGCGAACACTGAAGCTTTCTTT. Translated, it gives CASSVGANTEAFF.

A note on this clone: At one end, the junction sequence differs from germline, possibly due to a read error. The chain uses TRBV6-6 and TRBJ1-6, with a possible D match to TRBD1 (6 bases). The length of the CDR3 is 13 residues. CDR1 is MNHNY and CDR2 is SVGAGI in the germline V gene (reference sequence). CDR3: CASSYSNWTADNF. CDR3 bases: TGTGCCAGCAGTTACTCGAATTGGACAGCGGATAACTTT.

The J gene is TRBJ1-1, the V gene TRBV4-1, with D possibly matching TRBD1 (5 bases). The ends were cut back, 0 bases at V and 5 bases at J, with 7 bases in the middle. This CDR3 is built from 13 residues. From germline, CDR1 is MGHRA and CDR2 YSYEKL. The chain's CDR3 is CASSQDGGTEAFF. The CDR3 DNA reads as TGCGCCAGCAGCCAAGACGGGGGAACTGAAGCTTTCTTT.

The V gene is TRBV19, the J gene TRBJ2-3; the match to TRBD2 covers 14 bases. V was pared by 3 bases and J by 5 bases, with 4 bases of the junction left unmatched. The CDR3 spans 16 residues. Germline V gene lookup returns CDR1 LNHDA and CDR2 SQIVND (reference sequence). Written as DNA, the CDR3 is TGTGCCAGTAGTATGACTAGCGGGAGGGCGGTAGATACGCAGTATTTT. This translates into CASSMTSGRAVDTQYF.

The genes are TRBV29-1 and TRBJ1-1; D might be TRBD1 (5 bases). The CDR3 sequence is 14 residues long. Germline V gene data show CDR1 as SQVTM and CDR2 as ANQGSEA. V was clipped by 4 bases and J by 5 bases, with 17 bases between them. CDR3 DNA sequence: TGCAGCGTTGGGGGGGAGGGTTATAGGACTGAAGCTTTCTTT. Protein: CSVGGEGYRTEAFF.

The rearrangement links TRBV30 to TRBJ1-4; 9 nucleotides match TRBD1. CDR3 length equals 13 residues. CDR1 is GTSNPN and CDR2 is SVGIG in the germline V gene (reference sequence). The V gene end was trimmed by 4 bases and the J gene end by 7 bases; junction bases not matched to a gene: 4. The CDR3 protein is CAWTGTGPEKLFF. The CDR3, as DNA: TGTGCCTGGACCGGGACAGGGCCTGAAAAACTGTTTTTT.

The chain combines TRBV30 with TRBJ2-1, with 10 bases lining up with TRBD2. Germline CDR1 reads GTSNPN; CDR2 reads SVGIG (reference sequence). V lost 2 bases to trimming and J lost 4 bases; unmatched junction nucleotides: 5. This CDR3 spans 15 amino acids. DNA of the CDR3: TGTGCCTGGAGTCCGAGACTAGCGGGTTACAATGAGCAGTTCTTC. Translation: CAWSPRLAGYNEQFF.

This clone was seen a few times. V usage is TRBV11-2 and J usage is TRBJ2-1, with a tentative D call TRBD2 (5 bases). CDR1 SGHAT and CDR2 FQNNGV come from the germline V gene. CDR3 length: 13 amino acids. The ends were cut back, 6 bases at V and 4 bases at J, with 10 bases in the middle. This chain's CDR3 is CASRRTGYNEQFF. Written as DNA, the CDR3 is TGTGCCAGCAGGCGGACGGGATACAATGAGCAGTTCTTC.

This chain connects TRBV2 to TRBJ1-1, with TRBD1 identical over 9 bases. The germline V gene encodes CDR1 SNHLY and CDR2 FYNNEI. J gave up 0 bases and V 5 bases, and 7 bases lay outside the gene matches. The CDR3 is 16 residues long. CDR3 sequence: CASSNDRGTLNTEAFF. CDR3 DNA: TGTGCCAGCAGTAATGACAGGGGGACACTGAACACTGAAGCTTTCTTT.

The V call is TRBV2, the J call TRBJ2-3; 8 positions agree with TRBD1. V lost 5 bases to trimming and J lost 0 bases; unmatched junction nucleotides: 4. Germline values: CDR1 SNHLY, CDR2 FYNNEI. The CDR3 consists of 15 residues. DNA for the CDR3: TGTGCCAGCAGTTTCGGACAGGGTAGCACAGATACGCAGTATTTT. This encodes CASSFGQGSTDTQYF.

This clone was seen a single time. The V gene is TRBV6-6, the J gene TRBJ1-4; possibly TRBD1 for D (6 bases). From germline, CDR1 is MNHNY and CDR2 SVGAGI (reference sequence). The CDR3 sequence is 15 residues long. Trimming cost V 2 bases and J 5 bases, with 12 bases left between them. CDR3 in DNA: TGTGCCAGCAGTTACATTGGGGGCGCGAATGAAAAACTGTTTTTT. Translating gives CASSYIGGANEKLFF.

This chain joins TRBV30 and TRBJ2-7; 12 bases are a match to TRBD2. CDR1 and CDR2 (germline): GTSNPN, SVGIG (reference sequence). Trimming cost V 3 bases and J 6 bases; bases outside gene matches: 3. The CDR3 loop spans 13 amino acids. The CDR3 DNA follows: TGTGCCTGGAGGACTAGCGGGGGCTTCGAGCAGTACTTC. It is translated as CAWRTSGGFEQYF.

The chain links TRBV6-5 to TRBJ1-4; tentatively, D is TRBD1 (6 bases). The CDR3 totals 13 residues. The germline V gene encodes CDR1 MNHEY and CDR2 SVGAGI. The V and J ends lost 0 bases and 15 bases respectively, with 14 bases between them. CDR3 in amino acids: CASSYSRGQTVFF. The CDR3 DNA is TGTGCCAGCAGTTACTCCCGGGGACAAACGGTGTTTTTT.

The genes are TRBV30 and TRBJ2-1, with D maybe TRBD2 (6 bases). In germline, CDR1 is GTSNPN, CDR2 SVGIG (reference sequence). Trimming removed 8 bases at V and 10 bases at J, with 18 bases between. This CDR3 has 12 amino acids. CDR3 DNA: TGTGCCGCATCCATCAGGGAGGACGAGCAGTTCTTC. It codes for CAASIREDEQFF. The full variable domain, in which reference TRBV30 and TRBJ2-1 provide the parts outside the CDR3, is SQTIHQWPATLVQPVGSPLSLECTVEGTSNPNLYWYRQAAGRGLQLLFYSVGIGQISSEVPQNLSASRPQDRQFILSSKKLLLSDSGFYLCAASIREDEQFFGPGTRLTVL.

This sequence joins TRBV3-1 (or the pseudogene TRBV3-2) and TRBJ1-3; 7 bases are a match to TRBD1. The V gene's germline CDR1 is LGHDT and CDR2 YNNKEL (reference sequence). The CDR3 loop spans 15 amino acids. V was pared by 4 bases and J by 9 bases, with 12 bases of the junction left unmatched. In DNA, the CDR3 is TGTGCCAGCAGCCTTAACAGGGGATTCTGGGTCACCATATATTTT. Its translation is CASSLNRGFWVTIYF.

This chain's CDR3 is CASSWAGNDQPQHF. CDR3 coding DNA: TGCGCCAGCAGCTGGGCAGGAAACGATCAGCCCCAGCATTTT. The chain joins TRBV5-1 to TRBJ1-5, with D hard to call. V was clipped by 3 bases and J by 5 bases, with 12 bases between them. The CDR3 runs to 14 residues. CDR1 SGHRS and CDR2 YFSETQ come from the germline V gene.

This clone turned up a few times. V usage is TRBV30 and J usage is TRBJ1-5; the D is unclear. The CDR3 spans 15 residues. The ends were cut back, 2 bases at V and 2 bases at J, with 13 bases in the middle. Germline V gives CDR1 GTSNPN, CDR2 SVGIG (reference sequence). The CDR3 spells CAWSTRTDRNQPQHF. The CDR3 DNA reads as TGTGCCTGGAGTACAAGAACAGACCGCAATCAGCCCCAGCATTTT.

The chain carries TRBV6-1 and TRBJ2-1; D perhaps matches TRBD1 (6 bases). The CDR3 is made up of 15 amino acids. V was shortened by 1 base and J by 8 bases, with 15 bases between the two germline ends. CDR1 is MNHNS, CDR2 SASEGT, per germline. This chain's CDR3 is CASSEDRDIAYEQFF. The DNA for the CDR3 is TGTGCCAGCAGTGAAGACCGGGACATAGCCTATGAGCAGTTCTTC.

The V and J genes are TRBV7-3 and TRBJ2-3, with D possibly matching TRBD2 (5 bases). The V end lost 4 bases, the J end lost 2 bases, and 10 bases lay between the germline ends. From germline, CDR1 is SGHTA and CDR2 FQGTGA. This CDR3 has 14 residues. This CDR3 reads CASSSDGVTDTQYF. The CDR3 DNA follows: TGTGCCAGCAGCTCCGACGGGGTCACAGATACGCAGTATTTT.

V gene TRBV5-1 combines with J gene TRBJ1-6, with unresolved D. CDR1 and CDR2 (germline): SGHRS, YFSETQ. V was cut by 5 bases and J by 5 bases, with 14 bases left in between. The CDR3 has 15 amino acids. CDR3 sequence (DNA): TGCGCCAGCAGTTCCTCGGGAGGAAATAATTCACCCCTCCACTTT. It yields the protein CASSSSGGNNSPLHF. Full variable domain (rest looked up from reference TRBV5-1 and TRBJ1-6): KAGVTQTPRYLIKTRGQQVTLSCSPISGHRSVSWYQQTPGQGLQFLFEYFSETQRNKGNFPGRFSGRQFSNSRSEMNVSTLELGDSALYLCASSSSGGNNSPLHFGNGTRLTVT.

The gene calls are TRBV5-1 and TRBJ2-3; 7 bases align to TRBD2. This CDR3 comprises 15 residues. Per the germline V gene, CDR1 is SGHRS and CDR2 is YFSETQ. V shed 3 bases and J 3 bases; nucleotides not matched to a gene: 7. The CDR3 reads CASSWEGRTTDTQYF. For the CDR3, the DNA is TGCGCCAGCAGCTGGGAGGGCAGGACAACAGATACGCAGTATTTT.

The CDR3 DNA reads as TGTGCCAGCAGTTTTTCGGACAGCCGTGGGTTCGTTCAGTACTTC. Protein product: CASSFSDSRGFVQYF. The V call is TRBV28, the J call TRBJ2-4; possible D gene TRBD1, 6 bases. V lost 3 bases, J lost 11 bases, and 20 bases lay in between. Per germline, CDR1 MDHEN and CDR2 SYDVKM. CDR3 size: 15 residues.

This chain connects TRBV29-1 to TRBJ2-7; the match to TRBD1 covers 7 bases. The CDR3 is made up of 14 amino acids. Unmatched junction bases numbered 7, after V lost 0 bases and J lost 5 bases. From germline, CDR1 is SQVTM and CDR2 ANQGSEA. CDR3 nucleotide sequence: TGCAGCGTTGAAGAAAGGGGGCGCATCAACGAGCAGTACTTC. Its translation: CSVEERGRINEQYF.

CDR3 nucleotide sequence: TGTGCCAGCAGCGTAACAGGGCCCGGCTACACCTTC. It codes for CASSVTGPGYTF. This chain joins TRBV9 and TRBJ1-2, with D possibly matching TRBD1 (6 bases). The CDR3 is 12 amino acids. CDR1 is SGDLS, CDR2 YYNGEE, per germline. The V gene lost 1 base and the J gene lost 8 bases, with 9 bases spanning the gap.

The CDR3 region is CASSPPRQGAGANVLTF. CDR3 in DNA: TGTGCCAGCTCACCACCTAGACAGGGGGCTGGGGCCAACGTCCTGACTTTC. The V and J genes are TRBV18 and TRBJ2-6; 9 bases are shared with TRBD1. Germline CDR1 reads KGHSH; CDR2 reads LQKENI. The CDR3 has 17 amino acids. Trimming at V came to 0 bases and at J to 2 bases, leaving 2 bases not matched to a gene. The full variable domain, its missing parts supplied by reference TRBV18 and TRBJ2-6, is NAGVMQNPRHLVRRRGQEARLRCSPMKGHSHVYWYRQLPEEGLKFMVYLQKENIIDESGMPKERFSAEFPKEGPSILRIQQVVRGDSAAYFCASSPPRQGAGANVLTFGAGSRLTVL.

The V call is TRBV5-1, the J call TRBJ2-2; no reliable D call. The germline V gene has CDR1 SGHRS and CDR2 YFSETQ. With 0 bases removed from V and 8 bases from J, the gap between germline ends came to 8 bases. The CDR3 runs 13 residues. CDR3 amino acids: CASSLGQLGELFF. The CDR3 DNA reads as TGCGCCAGCAGCTTGGGGCAGTTAGGGGAGCTGTTTTTT. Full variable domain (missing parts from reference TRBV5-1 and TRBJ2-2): KAGVTQTPRYLIKTRGQQVTLSCSPISGHRSVSWYQQTPGQGLQFLFEYFSETQRNKGNFPGRFSGRQFSNSRSEMNVSTLELGDSALYLCASSLGQLGELFFGEGSRLTVL.

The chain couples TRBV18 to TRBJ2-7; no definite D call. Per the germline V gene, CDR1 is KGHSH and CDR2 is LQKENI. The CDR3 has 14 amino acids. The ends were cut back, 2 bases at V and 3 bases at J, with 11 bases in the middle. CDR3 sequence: CASSPALQNYEQYF. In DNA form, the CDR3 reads TGTGCCAGCTCACCAGCATTACAAAACTACGAGCAGTACTTC.